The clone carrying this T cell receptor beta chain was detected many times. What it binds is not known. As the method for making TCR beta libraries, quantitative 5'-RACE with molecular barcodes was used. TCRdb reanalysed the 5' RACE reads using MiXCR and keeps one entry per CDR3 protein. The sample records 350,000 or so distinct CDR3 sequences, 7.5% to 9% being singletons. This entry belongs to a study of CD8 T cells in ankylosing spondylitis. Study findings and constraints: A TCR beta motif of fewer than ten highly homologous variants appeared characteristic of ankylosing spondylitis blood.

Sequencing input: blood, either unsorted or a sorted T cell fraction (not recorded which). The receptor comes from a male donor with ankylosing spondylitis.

The CDR3 sequence is CASSWGTGPTGELFF. The DNA of the CDR3 is TGTGCCAGCAGCTGGGGGACAGGTCCCACCGGGGAGCTGTTTTTT. The J gene is TRBJ2-2, the V gene TRBV7-8; 8 nucleotides line up with TRBD1. V shed 4 bases and J 4 bases; nucleotides not matched to a gene: 5. There are 15 residues in the CDR3. Germline-derived CDR1 and CDR2 are SGHVS and FQNEAQ.